Listed below are T cell receptor beta chains from one sample, sequenced in a study of shared clonotypes between healthy human individuals. Assay used: immunoSEQ multiplex PCR; TCRdb lists only in-frame clones, some missing. This table has hundreds of thousands of clones, almost 95% appearing once. Sequenced input: naive CD8+ T cells sorted from blood. All receptors come from a young man in good health. Both conserved end residues are part of each CDR3. Fields, in order: D gene, CDR3 length, clone size, V gene, J gene, CDR3 DNA, CDR3 protein. A D gene is named only where the DNA matches it firmly. Where a row states a size, it is once, few, many or the class of an expanded clone; other rows omit it.

D gene: TRBD2
CDR3 length: 14
clone size: .
V gene: TRBV6-5
J gene: TRBJ2-7
CDR3 DNA: TGTGCCAGCAGTGAGACTAGCGACCACTACGAGCAGTACTTC
CDR3 protein: CASSETSDHYEQYF

D gene: TRBD1
CDR3 length: 18
clone size: .
V gene: TRBV7-8
J gene: TRBJ2-5
CDR3 DNA: TGTGCCAGCAGCCCGGGACAGGGGGCGTTTAGGGCCCAAGAGACCCAGTACTTC
CDR3 protein: CASSPGQGAFRAQETQYF

D gene: TRBD2
CDR3 length: 19
clone size: .
V gene: TRBV27
J gene: TRBJ2-3
CDR3 DNA: TGTGCCAGCAGTTTTCTTCGTCCCGGGTCCTCCGGGAGGGCAGATACGCAGTATTTT
CDR3 protein: CASSFLRPGSSGRADTQYF

D gene: .
CDR3 length: 12
clone size: .
V gene: TRBV5-4
J gene: TRBJ2-2
CDR3 DNA: TGTGCCAGCAGTGAAGGTATCGGGGAGCTGTTTTTT
CDR3 protein: CASSEGIGELFF

D gene: TRBD2
CDR3 length: 13
clone size: .
V gene: TRBV29-1
J gene: TRBJ2-7
CDR3 DNA: TGCAGCGTTGGCGGGAGGGCCGGGTACGAGCAGTACTTC
CDR3 protein: CSVGGRAGYEQYF

D gene: .
CDR3 length: 20
clone size: .
V gene: TRBV29-1
J gene: TRBJ2-5
CDR3 DNA: TGCAGCGTTGGAGTCGGGCCAGGTCGTTGGGTTACGCGAGGGAAAGAGACCCAGTACTTC
CDR3 protein: CSVGVGPGRWVTRGKETQYF

D gene: TRBD1
CDR3 length: 12
clone size: .
V gene: TRBV27
J gene: TRBJ2-7
CDR3 DNA: TGTGCCAGCAGTCCACAGGGGGGCGAGCAGTACTTC
CDR3 protein: CASSPQGGEQYF

D gene: TRBD1
CDR3 length: 12
clone size: .
V gene: TRBV2
J gene: TRBJ2-7
CDR3 DNA: TGTGCCAGCATAGGACAGGGAGGTGAGCAGTACTTC
CDR3 protein: CASIGQGGEQYF

D gene: TRBD1
CDR3 length: 13
clone size: .
V gene: TRBV29-1
J gene: TRBJ2-1
CDR3 DNA: TGCAGCGCCCCGGGACAGGGGATGAATGAGCAGTTCTTC
CDR3 protein: CSAPGQGMNEQFF

D gene: .
CDR3 length: 14
clone size: .
V gene: TRBV6-1
J gene: TRBJ2-1
CDR3 DNA: TGTGCCAGCATCTCCGGCTACCCATACAATGAGCAGTTCTTC
CDR3 protein: CASISGYPYNEQFF

D gene: .
CDR3 length: 16
clone size: .
V gene: TRBV5-6
J gene: TRBJ2-2
CDR3 DNA: TGTGCCAGCAGCTTTGGCTCAACCCCGCGGACCGGGGAGCTGTTTTTT
CDR3 protein: CASSFGSTPRTGELFF

D gene: TRBD2
CDR3 length: 16
clone size: .
V gene: TRBV5-5
J gene: TRBJ2-1
CDR3 DNA: TGTGCCAGCAGCTTGACACTAGCGGGAGGGGTCAATGAGCAGTTCTTC
CDR3 protein: CASSLTLAGGVNEQFF

D gene: .
CDR3 length: 16
clone size: .
V gene: TRBV4-3
J gene: TRBJ1-2
CDR3 DNA: TGCGCCAGCAGCCAAGATGTTGTAAGGGGAGGAGTTGGCTACACCTTC
CDR3 protein: CASSQDVVRGGVGYTF

D gene: .
CDR3 length: 21
clone size: .
V gene: TRBV19
J gene: TRBJ2-7
CDR3 DNA: TGTGCCAGTAGTATCGCGGACAGGGGCGTTTCTCTGGGCGGGAGGATCTACGAGCAGTACTTC
CDR3 protein: CASSIADRGVSLGGRIYEQYF

D gene: TRBD2
CDR3 length: 16
clone size: .
V gene: TRBV7-8
J gene: TRBJ2-7
CDR3 DNA: TGTGCCAGCAGCTCCGGGGTGGCAGCGGGAACCTACGAGCAGTACTTC
CDR3 protein: CASSSGVAAGTYEQYF

D gene: .
CDR3 length: 13
clone size: .
V gene: TRBV12-5
J gene: TRBJ2-1
CDR3 DNA: TGTGCTAGTGGTGTCAGCACAGGGTATGATCCGTTCTTC
CDR3 protein: CASGVSTGYDPFF

D gene: .
CDR3 length: 15
clone size: .
V gene: TRBV27
J gene: TRBJ2-2
CDR3 DNA: TGTGCCAGCATCGCTTCGGTGGGAGTGGCCGGGGAGCTGTTTTTT
CDR3 protein: CASIASVGVAGELFF

D gene: .
CDR3 length: 12
clone size: .
V gene: TRBV28
J gene: TRBJ2-7
CDR3 DNA: TGTGCCAGCAGTCCACCCCTCTACGAGCAGTACTTC
CDR3 protein: CASSPPLYEQYF

D gene: .
CDR3 length: 13
clone size: .
V gene: TRBV14
J gene: TRBJ2-1
CDR3 DNA: TGTGCCACCGCAGCCCTCAACTACAATGAGCAGTTCTTC
CDR3 protein: CATAALNYNEQFF

D gene: .
CDR3 length: 14
clone size: .
V gene: TRBV10-2
J gene: TRBJ2-6
CDR3 DNA: TGCGCCAGCCTAGGGGCGGGTGGGGCCAACGTCCTGACTTTC
CDR3 protein: CASLGAGGANVLTF

D gene: .
CDR3 length: 13
clone size: .
V gene: TRBV10-1
J gene: TRBJ2-7
CDR3 DNA: TGCGCCAGCAGTGACACAGGACTCTACGAGCAGTACTTC
CDR3 protein: CASSDTGLYEQYF

D gene: TRBD2
CDR3 length: 17
clone size: .
V gene: TRBV9
J gene: TRBJ2-1
CDR3 DNA: TGTGCCAGCAGCGTAGGACTAGCGGGAACAGATGGCGATGAGCAGTTCTTC
CDR3 protein: CASSVGLAGTDGDEQFF

D gene: TRBD2
CDR3 length: 18
clone size: .
V gene: TRBV11-2
J gene: TRBJ2-3
CDR3 DNA: TGTGCCAGCAGCGACCTAGCGGGAGACCTCGGTAGCACAGATACGCAGTATTTT
CDR3 protein: CASSDLAGDLGSTDTQYF

D gene: TRBD1
CDR3 length: 17
clone size: .
V gene: TRBV28
J gene: TRBJ1-1
CDR3 DNA: TGTGCCAGCACCACTTTTACCGGGACAGGGATGAACACTGAAGCTTTCTTT
CDR3 protein: CASTTFTGTGMNTEAFF

D gene: .
CDR3 length: 14
clone size: .
V gene: TRBV27
J gene: TRBJ1-2
CDR3 DNA: TGTGCCAGCAGACCCCCCGGGAGGAACTATGGCTACACCTTC
CDR3 protein: CASRPPGRNYGYTF

D gene: .
CDR3 length: 12
clone size: .
V gene: TRBV27
J gene: TRBJ2-5
CDR3 DNA: TGTGCCAGCAGGTCGACAGAAGAGACCCAGTACTTC
CDR3 protein: CASRSTEETQYF

D gene: TRBD1
CDR3 length: 13
clone size: .
V gene: TRBV2
J gene: TRBJ2-2
CDR3 DNA: TGTGCCAGCATCCTAACAGGGGCCGGGGAGCTGTTTTTT
CDR3 protein: CASILTGAGELFF

D gene: .
CDR3 length: 13
clone size: .
V gene: TRBV29-1
J gene: TRBJ1-2
CDR3 DNA: TGCAGCGTTGTAGGTATTACGGGCTATGGCTACACCTTC
CDR3 protein: CSVVGITGYGYTF

D gene: .
CDR3 length: 14
clone size: .
V gene: TRBV27
J gene: TRBJ2-7
CDR3 DNA: TGTGCCAGCAGTTTGAGGACAGCTGGCTACGAGCAGTACTTC
CDR3 protein: CASSLRTAGYEQYF

D gene: .
CDR3 length: 16
clone size: .
V gene: TRBV25-1
J gene: TRBJ2-1
CDR3 DNA: TGTGCCAGCAGTGAAGACGGGACCTCCGGCTACAATGAGCAGTTCTTC
CDR3 protein: CASSEDGTSGYNEQFF

D gene: .
CDR3 length: 15
clone size: .
V gene: TRBV25-1
J gene: TRBJ2-2
CDR3 DNA: TGTGCCAGCCAGTCTCCTGTTACGAACACCGGGGAGCTGTTTTTT
CDR3 protein: CASQSPVTNTGELFF

D gene: TRBD1
CDR3 length: 13
clone size: once
V gene: TRBV28
J gene: TRBJ2-5
CDR3 DNA: TGTGCCAGCAGCCGTCCCGGGACAGGGACCCAGTACTTC
CDR3 protein: CASSRPGTGTQYF

D gene: .
CDR3 length: 13
clone size: .
V gene: TRBV27
J gene: TRBJ1-5
CDR3 DNA: TGTGCCAGCAGTTTAGGTCGCAATCAGCCCCAGCATTTT
CDR3 protein: CASSLGRNQPQHF

D gene: TRBD2
CDR3 length: 17
clone size: .
V gene: TRBV27
J gene: TRBJ2-1
CDR3 DNA: TGTGCCAGCAGTTCCGGACTAGCGGGTATAAACTACAATGAGCAGTTCTTC
CDR3 protein: CASSSGLAGINYNEQFF

D gene: .
CDR3 length: 14
clone size: .
V gene: TRBV5-4
J gene: TRBJ2-1
CDR3 DNA: TGTGCCAGCAGCATTGGACCCCCGGGAGATGAGCAGTTCTTC
CDR3 protein: CASSIGPPGDEQFF

D gene: .
CDR3 length: 12
clone size: .
V gene: TRBV2
J gene: TRBJ2-7
CDR3 DNA: TGTGCCGGGGGAGCGGAGTCATACGAGCAGTACTTC
CDR3 protein: CAGGAESYEQYF

D gene: .
CDR3 length: 15
clone size: .
V gene: TRBV28
J gene: TRBJ2-1
CDR3 DNA: TGTGCCAGCAGTTTAGTGGGAGGCTCCTACAATGAGCAGTTCTTC
CDR3 protein: CASSLVGGSYNEQFF

D gene: TRBD1
CDR3 length: 15
clone size: .
V gene: TRBV19
J gene: TRBJ1-2
CDR3 DNA: TGTGCCAGTAGTAAACAGGGGGCCGTGGACTATGGCTACACCTTC
CDR3 protein: CASSKQGAVDYGYTF

D gene: TRBD1
CDR3 length: 15
clone size: .
V gene: TRBV15
J gene: TRBJ1-2
CDR3 DNA: TGTGCCACCAGCAGGGGGGACAGAGCTAACTATGGCTACACCTTC
CDR3 protein: CATSRGDRANYGYTF

D gene: TRBD2
CDR3 length: 18
clone size: few
V gene: TRBV25-1
J gene: TRBJ2-2
CDR3 DNA: TGTGCCAGCAGTGAACTGGGGCTAGCGGGAGATCGAACCGGGGAGCTGTTTTTT
CDR3 protein: CASSELGLAGDRTGELFF

D gene: TRBD2
CDR3 length: 17
clone size: .
V gene: TRBV4-3
J gene: TRBJ2-1
CDR3 DNA: TGCGCCAGCAGCCAATCTTTCTCACTAGCGGGTTACAATGAGCAGTTCTTC
CDR3 protein: CASSQSFSLAGYNEQFF

D gene: .
CDR3 length: 14
clone size: .
V gene: TRBV27
J gene: TRBJ2-7
CDR3 DNA: TGTGCCAGCAGCCCCGGGCTAAGCTCCTACGAGCAGTACTTC
CDR3 protein: CASSPGLSSYEQYF

D gene: .
CDR3 length: 13
clone size: .
V gene: TRBV5-1
J gene: TRBJ2-5
CDR3 DNA: TGCGCCAGCAGCCCCTTCGGGGAAGAGACCCAGTACTTC
CDR3 protein: CASSPFGEETQYF